Given below is one TCR beta chain in context. It lacks a known antigen. No much larger clone is present one base from it, and per-base qualities are unavailable. Systemically healthy Caucasian individuals from Russia, some 40 in total and aged roughly 6 to 95 years, were included as donors. Each donor gave around 9.9 milliliters of peripheral blood, collected into EDTA-treated Vacutainer tubes. Ficoll-Paque density-gradient centrifugation was used to isolate PBMCs, with at least 6 million per sample. Total RNA, at least 5.5 micrograms per sample, was extracted from PBMCs with Trizol reagent. The percentages of naive CD45RAhigh/CD27high T cells were determined by flow cytometry on a PBMC aliquot from every donor. This sample was taken from a study of blood T cells in healthy people across ages (dated by TCRdb to 2013 to 2016). Regarding the complete study: In model experiments, template switching captured roughly one uniquely barcoded TCR beta cDNA molecule for every two T cells. To track age-related changes in TCR beta repertoire diversity, the study relied on deep sequencing normalized with unique cDNA molecular identifiers. Donors were grouped into four age groups: young (average 16 years), middle-aged (approximately 41), aged (around 60) and long-lived (just over 80). To avoid experimental bias, donors of different ages were randomly spread across the sequencing lanes. Two additional independent replicas of 1 million unique cDNA reads from the same blood draw were analyzed for two donors (one aged 18 to 29 and one aged 80 or older).

General conclusions and limits of the study: Since profiling was done on bulk unsorted PBMCs, naive and antigen-experienced compartments could not be conclusively compared. Compared with the aged group, more naive CD4+ T cells, fewer expanded clones and increased TCR diversity were shown by the long-lived group, suggesting age selection. Estimates of total diversity based on one million sequenced T cells were considered lower bounds and underestimates. A strong correlation was found between observed TCR beta diversity and the percentage of naive T cells measured by flow cytometry. As age increased, observed TCR beta diversity per million T cells dropped in a roughly linear way, and a significant reduction was already evident by age roughly 40. Because donor CMV infection status was unknown, age-related changes in expanded clonotypes were potentially confounded.

CDR1 is given as LGHNA and CDR2 as YNFKEQ, both from the germline V gene. Deletion took 0 bases off V and 8 bases off J, with a span of 5 bases between the germline ends. The CDR3 holds 12 amino acids from the cysteine to the phenylalanine. CDR3 DNA only is kept here, 36 bases in frame from base 1. Library construction relied on 5' RACE. TCRdb lists the instrument as Illumina HiSeq 2500. A second PCR of roughly 7 to 11 cycles was run with a J-beta primer mix and a sample-barcoded 5' primer. A unique molecular identifier was introduced onto each TCR beta cDNA molecule by a template-switch 5' adaptor carrying 12 random nucleotides. At least 3 million CDR3-containing paired-end reads were obtained from each sample. First-strand cDNA was synthesized from all RNA with the Mint cDNA synthesis kit, primed by a TRBC-specific oligonucleotide. All cDNA was treated with uracil-DNA glycosylase and then went through a first 18-cycle PCR with the universal primers M1SS and BC2_uni_R. Turning to the authors' computational methods: Each sample was normalized by randomly selecting 1 million high-quality reads, each carrying a distinct molecular identifier. Instead of being binned into consensus sequences, reads that shared molecular identifiers were thrown out. MiTCR, run with a Q25 quality threshold and the strictest error-elimination algorithm, handled CDR3 identification, clonotype clustering and error correction. A nonparametric unseen species model using Euler transformation provided a lower-bound estimate of total TCR beta diversity. The public reads were run again by TCRdb, first through fastp at Q25 and then through MiXCR, and only productive beta chains were kept. Every CDR3 protein is listed once, alongside the most common genes and DNA of its rows. TCRdb assigned the V and J calls; the authors' analysis was not used. This sample holds around 750,000 distinct CDR3 sequences; roughly 50% were observed only once. Around 40% of the sample is held by the ten biggest clonotypes.

The chain was built from TRBV4-2 and TRBJ2-1, with no reliable assignment of the D segment. Sequenced sample: blood. This TCR derives from a man of 80 years or more in good health. CDR3 sequence: CASSQDTHEQFF. The sequence in DNA is TGTGCCAGCAGCCAAGATACACATGAGCAGTTCTTC.